The 2 T cell receptor beta chains given below trace back to one sample, sequenced in a study of T-cell memory formation after mild COVID-19. Each CDR3 protein gets one entry after TCRdb re-called the 5' RACE reads with MiXCR. The sample consists of about 49,000 distinct CDR3 sequences, around 25% of them appearing once. The sample taken for sequencing was PBMCs or a T cell subset sorted from them (not recorded which). Receptors were obtained from a man between 18 and 35 years old who had mild COVID-19 (a few samples of this study predate the infection). Cell type and time point are not known.

This clonotype was picked up a small number of times. The gene calls are TRBV4-3 and TRBJ2-7; 8 nucleotides line up with TRBD2. With V trimmed by 0 bases and J by 3 bases, 7 bases remained unmatched. CDR1 and CDR2 (germline): LGHNA, YSLEER. The CDR3 sequence is 16 residues long. CDR3 loop: CASSQDDYAGGYEQYF. DNA for the CDR3: TGCGCCAGCAGCCAAGATGATTACGCGGGGGGCTACGAGCAGTACTTC.

This clonotype appeared a few times. V and J are TRBV7-2 and TRBJ1-1; 7 bases are a match to TRBD1. Germline CDR1 SGHTA, CDR2 FQGNSA. The CDR3 sequence is 15 residues long. The J segment lost 4 bases and the V segment lost 4 bases, leaving 9 bases of the junction unmatched. The CDR3: CASSSREGARTEAFF. CDR3 DNA sequence: TGTGCCAGCAGCTCGAGGGAGGGGGCGCGCACTGAAGCTTTCTTT.